These 22 T cell receptor beta chains originate from one sample sequenced in a study of T cells in Graves' hyperthyroidism and ophthalmopathy. The source material, RNA transcripts, was used to amplify TCR beta CDR3 regions. First-round RT-PCR targeting the TCR CDR3 was performed with the HTBI primer set. TCRdb passed the multiplex PCR reads through MiXCR, listing each CDR3 protein once. Of about 460,000 distinct CDR3 sequences detected, approximately 23% appear once; the ten largest clones hold less than 65%. The source material was blood. The source of these receptors is a woman in her 70s with Graves' ophthalmopathy.

V and J are TRBV6-1 and TRBJ1-5; D gene uncertain. The CDR3 is 13 amino acids. Trimming stripped 6 bases from V and 5 bases from J, with 11 bases between. Germline values: CDR1 MNHNS, CDR2 SASEGT. The CDR3 here is CASSFEVDQPQHF. In DNA, the CDR3 is TGTGCCAGCAGCTTCGAAGTGGATCAGCCCCAGCATTTT.

The V gene is TRBV29-1, the J gene TRBJ2-7; 9 nucleotides align to TRBD1. Germline-derived CDR1 and CDR2 are SQVTM and ANQGSEA. There are 11 residues in the CDR3. V lost 7 bases, J lost 3 bases, and 1 base stayed unmatched. CDR3 DNA: TGCAGCGGGGACAGGGTCTACGAGCAGTACTTC. As protein: CSGDRVYEQYF.

This clonotype has more than one count but fewer than ten. The chain carries TRBV5-1 and TRBJ2-2; maybe TRBD1 (6 bases). The CDR3 runs to 14 residues. V shed 0 bases and J shed 5 bases, with 8 bases lying between them. Germline V gene data show CDR1 as SGHRS and CDR2 as YFSETQ. As DNA, the CDR3 is TGCGCCAGCAGCTTGGACAGGGATACCGGGGAGCTGTTTTTT. Translated: CASSLDRDTGELFF. Full variable domain (missing parts from reference TRBV5-1 and TRBJ2-2): KAGVTQTPRYLIKTRGQQVTLSCSPISGHRSVSWYQQTPGQGLQFLFEYFSETQRNKGNFPGRFSGRQFSNSRSEMNVSTLELGDSALYLCASSLDRDTGELFFGEGSRLTVL.

The chain is built from TRBV6-1 and TRBJ2-1; 9 bases align to TRBD2. The CDR3 consists of 14 residues. The V segment lost 7 bases and the J segment 8 bases; nucleotides outside the gene matches: 9. Germline values: CDR1 MNHNS, CDR2 SASEGT. As DNA, the CDR3 is TGTGCCAGCATAGAGGCGGGAGGGCCTCATGAGCAGTTCTTC. This sequence encodes CASIEAGGPHEQFF.

This clonotype was observed a handful of times. This chain uses TRBV20-1 with TRBJ2-3; 12 bases are shared with TRBD2. The CDR3 has 14 residues. Germline assignment: CDR1 DFQATT and CDR2 SNEGSKA (reference sequence). The V segment lost 6 bases and the J segment 6 bases; nucleotides outside the gene matches: 7. The CDR3 here is CSAPTSGSGDTQYF. DNA for the CDR3: TGCAGTGCCCCGACTAGCGGGAGTGGGGATACGCAGTATTTT.

This sequence joins TRBV11-3 and TRBJ2-2, with 10 bases that match TRBD1. Germline V gives CDR1 SGHNT, CDR2 YENEEA. Trimming removed 6 bases from V and 0 bases from J; junction bases left unmatched: 7. The CDR3 sequence is 17 residues long. CDR3 bases: TGTGCCAGCAGAAGGACAGGGGGTACCGCGAACACCGGGGAGCTGTTTTTT. It is translated as CASRRTGGTANTGELFF.

At least ten counts were recorded for this clonotype. The rearrangement uses TRBV5-1 and TRBJ1-1; 7 nucleotides match TRBD1. This CDR3 has 14 amino acids. V shed 3 bases and J 1 base; nucleotides not matched to a gene: 3. Germline lookup yields CDR1 SGHRS and CDR2 YFSETQ. The CDR3 loop reads CASSWGQRNTEAFF. CDR3 DNA sequence: TGCGCCAGCAGCTGGGGACAGAGGAACACTGAAGCTTTCTTT.

This clonotype was seen more than once but under ten times. The chain links TRBV27 to TRBJ2-1; D uncertain. CDR3 length: 13 amino acids. CDR1 MNHEY and CDR2 SMNVEV come from the germline V gene (reference sequence). V gave up 3 bases and J gave up 8 bases, with 11 bases separating them. The CDR3 nucleotides read TGTGCCAGCAGTTTCAAAGGTCGCGATGAGCAGTTCTTC. As protein: CASSFKGRDEQFF.

The chain joins TRBV27 to TRBJ1-4; D possibly corresponds to TRBD1 (6 bases). Trimming cost V 5 bases and J 4 bases, with 17 bases left between them. CDR3 length: 16 residues. Germline V gene sequence: CDR1 MNHEY, CDR2 SMNVEV (reference sequence). The CDR3 DNA is TGTGCCAGCAGTGCCCTCAGGGGTGGACTTAATGAAAAACTGTTTTTT. The encoded protein is CASSALRGGLNEKLFF.

V gene TRBV6-1 combines with J gene TRBJ1-1, with D possibly TRBD1 on 6 matching bases. CDR3 size: 14 residues. V shed 7 bases and J shed 5 bases, with 17 bases lying between them. From germline, CDR1 is MNHNS and CDR2 SASEGT. CDR3 sequence: CASNPQRGGTEAFF. CDR3 coding DNA: TGTGCCAGCAACCCACAGAGGGGGGGGACTGAAGCTTTCTTT.

In the case of this clonotype: A much larger clone lies one base from this, so it may be a read error. The rearrangement uses TRBV7-2 and TRBJ1-5, with a tentative D call TRBD1 (5 bases). Germline CDR1 reads SGHTA; CDR2 reads FQGNSA. The CDR3 extends over 14 amino acids. In DNA form, the CDR3 reads TGTGCCGGCAGCCCCGGGGCCGCAAGTCAGCCCCAGCATTTT. As protein: CAGSPGAASQPQHF.

In this sample, this clonotype turned up many times. The chain carries TRBV5-1 and TRBJ1-1; the D is unclear. Germline V CDR1 and CDR2: SGHRS, YFSETQ. CDR3 size: 15 residues. V lost 3 bases and J lost 1, with 13 bases in between. CDR3 residues: CASSYPLDGNTEAFF. The CDR3 region has the DNA TGCGCCAGCAGCTACCCTCTGGACGGGAACACTGAAGCTTTCTTT. Drawing the rest from reference TRBV5-1 and TRBJ1-1, the complete variable domain is KAGVTQTPRYLIKTRGQQVTLSCSPISGHRSVSWYQQTPGQGLQFLFEYFSETQRNKGNFPGRFSGRQFSNSRSEMNVSTLELGDSALYLCASSYPLDGNTEAFFGQGTRLTVV.

This clonotype was recorded a few times. The chain links TRBV12-3 or TRBV12-4 to TRBJ2-7, with D unclear. This CDR3 spans 13 amino acids. The V end was cut by 7 bases, the J end by 0 bases, with 10 bases between. The CDR3 nucleotides read TGTGCCAGCACTCGCGCCGGCTCCTACGAGCAGTACTTC. It encodes CASTRAGSYEQYF.

This clonotype has ten or more counts. The V gene is TRBV28, the J gene TRBJ2-7, with 8 bases matching TRBD2. V lost 3 bases and J lost 1; bases outside the gene matches: 8. Germline assignment: CDR1 MDHEN and CDR2 SYDVKM. The CDR3 length is 16 residues. CDR3 region: CASSFGGGIPSYEQYF. CDR3 DNA: TGTGCCAGCAGTTTCGGGGGGGGGATACCGTCCTACGAGCAGTACTTC.

This chain uses TRBV6-1 with TRBJ1-1, with D possibly TRBD1 on 6 matching bases. CDR3 length: 15 residues. V was trimmed by 5 bases and J by 6 bases, leaving 19 bases between them. Germline lookup yields CDR1 MNHNS and CDR2 SASEGT. The CDR3 protein is CASSYAGGSVAEAFF. CDR3 bases: TGTGCCAGCAGTTACGCGGGGGGCAGCGTCGCTGAAGCTTTCTTT.

This chain uses TRBV6-1 with TRBJ2-4, with 7 bases aligning to TRBD2. The V gene's germline CDR1 is MNHNS and CDR2 SASEGT. This CDR3 spans 13 amino acids. V trimming: 8 bases; J trimming: 7 bases; junction bases outside the gene matches: 8. The DNA for the CDR3 is TGTGCCAGCCCCCAGACTAGCTGGAACATTCAGTACTTC. Translating gives CASPQTSWNIQYF.

A few counts support this clonotype. The genes are TRBV12-3 or TRBV12-4 and TRBJ2-7, with 10 positions matching TRBD2. V dropped 2 bases and J dropped 0; count of bases not matched to a gene: 4. The CDR3 consists of 16 residues. The CDR3 region is CASSLRTSGPSYEQYF. CDR3 coding DNA: TGTGCCAGCAGTTTAAGGACTAGCGGTCCCTCCTACGAGCAGTACTTC.

The CDR3 nucleotides are TGTGCCACCAGCTCCGGGGGAGGGGACTCAGATACGCAGTATTTT. Translating it yields CATSSGGGDSDTQYF. V usage is TRBV15 and J usage is TRBJ2-3; 7 nucleotides match TRBD2. Germline V lookup: CDR1 LNHNV, CDR2 YYDKDF (reference sequence). After removal of 5 bases from V and 4 bases from J, the junction contained 9 bases not matched to a gene. This CDR3 is built from 15 residues.

Remarks on this clonotype: Being one base from a much bigger clone, this may be a read error. The chain is built from TRBV20-1 and TRBJ2-7, with TRBD2 identical over 7 bases. The CDR3 extends over 11 amino acids. CDR1 DFQATT and CDR2 SNEGSKA come from the germline V gene (reference sequence). The CDR3 region is CSSRLAYEQHF. The CDR3 DNA follows: TGCAGCAGTAGACTAGCCTACGAGCAGCACTTC.

This clonotype was detected many times. This chain links TRBV7-9 with TRBJ2-3; D not certain. The ends were cut back, 7 bases at V and 0 bases at J, with 11 bases in the middle. CDR1 and CDR2 from the germline V gene are SEHNR and FQNEAQ (reference sequence). The CDR3 totals 14 residues. The CDR3 DNA follows: TGTGCCAGCATGGACCCGCATAGCACAGATACGCAGTATTTT. Translated: CASMDPHSTDTQYF. Full variable domain (outside the CDR3, taken from reference TRBV7-9 and TRBJ2-3): DTGVSQNPRHKITKRGQNVTFRCDPISEHNRLYWYRQTLGQGPEFLTYFQNEAQLEKSRLLSDRFSAERPKGSFSTLEIQRTEQGDSAMYLCASMDPHSTDTQYFGPGTRLTVL.

The chain uses TRBV4-1 and TRBJ2-7; D perhaps matches TRBD1 (5 bases). The V gene's germline CDR1 is MGHRA and CDR2 YSYEKL. V lost 6 bases and J lost 4, with 16 bases in between. This CDR3 has 14 residues. CDR3 residues: CASRQGDQKYEQYF. The CDR3 DNA is TGCGCCAGCAGGCAGGGCGACCAGAAGTACGAGCAGTACTTC.

This clonotype has only a few counts. This sequence joins TRBV7-9 and TRBJ2-1, with TRBD2 as a possible D gene (7 bases). The length of the CDR3 is 16 residues. Trimming took 1 base from V and 0 from J, leaving 10 bases between them. From germline, CDR1 is SEHNR and CDR2 FQNEAQ (reference sequence). The chain's CDR3 is CASSLEGGASYNEQFF. The DNA of the CDR3 is TGTGCCAGCAGCTTAGAGGGGGGGGCCTCCTACAATGAGCAGTTCTTC. Complete variable domain (other parts from reference TRBV7-9 and TRBJ2-1): DTGVSQNPRHKITKRGQNVTFRCDPISEHNRLYWYRQTLGQGPEFLTYFQNEAQLEKSRLLSDRFSAERPKGSFSTLEIQRTEQGDSAMYLCASSLEGGASYNEQFFGPGTRLTVL.